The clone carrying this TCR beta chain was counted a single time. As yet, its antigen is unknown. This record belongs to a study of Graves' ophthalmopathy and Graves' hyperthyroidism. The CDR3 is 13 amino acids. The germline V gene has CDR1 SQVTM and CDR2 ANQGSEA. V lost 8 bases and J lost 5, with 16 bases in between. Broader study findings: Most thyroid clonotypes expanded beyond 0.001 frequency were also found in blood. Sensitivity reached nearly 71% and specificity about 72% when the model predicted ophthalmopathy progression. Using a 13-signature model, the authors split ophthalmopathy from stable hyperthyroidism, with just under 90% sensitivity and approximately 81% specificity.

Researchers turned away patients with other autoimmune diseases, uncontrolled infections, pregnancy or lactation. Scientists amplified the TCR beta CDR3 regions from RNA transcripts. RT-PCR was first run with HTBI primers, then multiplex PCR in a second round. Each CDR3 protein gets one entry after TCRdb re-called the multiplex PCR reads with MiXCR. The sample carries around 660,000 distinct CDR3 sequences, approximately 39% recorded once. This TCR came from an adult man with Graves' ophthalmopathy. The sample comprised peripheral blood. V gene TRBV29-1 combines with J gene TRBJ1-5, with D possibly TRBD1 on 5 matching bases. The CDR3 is CSPGPQGHQPQHF. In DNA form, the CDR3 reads TGCAGCCCCGGCCCCCAGGGTCATCAGCCCCAGCATTTT.